This T cell receptor (beta chain) appears in the sequencing data of a study of blood T cell repertoires in COVID-19 (dated by TCRdb to 2018 to 2021). Describing the broader study: Collaborator samples came from the United States, Italy and Spain and covered acute and convalescent phases of COVID-19. The samples were drawn from two sources: the first 160 participants of the ongoing ImmuneRACE study, and 1,000 to 1,500 subjects contributed by 6 global collaborators. A freely available public database, intended as a resource for researchers studying the immune response to SARS-CoV-2, is where the repertoires were released. The sample metadata nearly always contained a de-identified subject ID, COVID-19 status, age in years and sex. The prospective study material was composed of cDNA or gDNA derived from T cells, B-cell-depleted T cells, or PBMCs. Where HLA class I and class II types were available, the types were taken from metadata supplied by the sample provider, not from assay-based typing. The dataset comprised deeply sampled blood TCRbeta repertoires from subjects exposed to, actively infected with, or recovered from COVID-19. Study-wide conclusions, independent of this receptor: The amount of clinical and demographic metadata varied by source and participant and was provided uncurated.

V is trimmed back by 2 bases and J by 6 bases, and the junction contains 8 bases that no gene match accounts for. CDR1 SGHTA and CDR2 FQGTGA were looked up in the germline V gene. Taken from cysteine to phenylalanine, the CDR3 has 15 residues. Only the CDR3 DNA stays, 45 bases, in frame from base 1. Of note for this clone: This clone's antigen is unknown. No clone much larger than this one lies a single base away; base qualities are absent.

At one collaborating source in Seattle, patients were enrolled during active infection and were followed longitudinally through the course of disease. Collaborating institutions collected whole blood in K2EDTA tubes following their own protocols. For TCRbeta analysis, collaborator samples were shipped as frozen whole blood, as isolated PBMCs, or as DNA extracted from either sample type. The immunoSEQ Assay, a bias-controlled multiplex PCR, was used to amplify TCRbeta CDR3 regions from genomic DNA. On the study's bioinformatics: The number of nucleated cells in each sample was estimated by amplification of reference gene primers within the assay. To quantify the absolute abundance of each unique TCRbeta CDR3 rearrangement, sequence reads were collapsed and filtered. For each sample, productive Simpson clonality was calculated by taking the square root of Simpson's diversity index across productive rearrangements. As stored in TCRdb, this immuneACCESS dataset retains in-frame rearrangements with V and J assigned. A fraction of the clones does not appear; measured against another copy, unresolved V genes explain less than half of the discrepancy, and the remainder lacks a known reason. From that table come the V and J calls and clone size; the DNA was used to work out D and trimming. The sample has 68,000 or so clones on record, around 91% of them singletons. The top ten constitute around 0.47% of the sample.

This clonotype originated in a man aged 45-65 years with COVID-19, enrolled during active disease. Sample: peripheral blood. The chain links TRBV7-3 with TRBJ2-3; 7 central nucleotides agree with TRBD2. CDR3 region: CASSLFGGGEDTQYF. The nucleotide sequence reads as follows: TGTGCCAGCAGCTTATTCGGGGGAGGGGAGGATACGCAGTATTTT.